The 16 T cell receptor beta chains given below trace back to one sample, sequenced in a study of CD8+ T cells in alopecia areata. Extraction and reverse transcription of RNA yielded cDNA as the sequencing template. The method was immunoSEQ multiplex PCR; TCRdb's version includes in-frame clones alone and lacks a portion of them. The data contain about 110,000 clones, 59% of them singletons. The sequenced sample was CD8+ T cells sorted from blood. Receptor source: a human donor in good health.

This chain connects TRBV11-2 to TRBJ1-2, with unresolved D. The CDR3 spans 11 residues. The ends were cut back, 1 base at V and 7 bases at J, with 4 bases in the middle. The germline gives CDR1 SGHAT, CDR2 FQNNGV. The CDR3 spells CASSLVGGYTF. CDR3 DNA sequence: TGTGCCAGCAGCTTAGTTGGTGGCTACACCTTC.

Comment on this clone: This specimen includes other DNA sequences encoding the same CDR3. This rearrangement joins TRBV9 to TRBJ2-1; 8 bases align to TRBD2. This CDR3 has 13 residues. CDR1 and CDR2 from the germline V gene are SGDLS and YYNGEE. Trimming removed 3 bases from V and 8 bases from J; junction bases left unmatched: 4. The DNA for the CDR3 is TGTGCCAGCAGCGATAGAGCGGGAGATGAGCAGTTCTTC. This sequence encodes CASSDRAGDEQFF.

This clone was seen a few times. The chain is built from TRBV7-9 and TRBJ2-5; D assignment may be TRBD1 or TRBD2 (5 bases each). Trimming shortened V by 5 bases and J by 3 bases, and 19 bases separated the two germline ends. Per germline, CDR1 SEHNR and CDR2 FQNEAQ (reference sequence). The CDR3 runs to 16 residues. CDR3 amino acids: CASSPPSWGYEETQYF. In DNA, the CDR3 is TGTGCCAGCAGCCCCCCAAGCTGGGGGTACGAAGAGACCCAGTACTTC.

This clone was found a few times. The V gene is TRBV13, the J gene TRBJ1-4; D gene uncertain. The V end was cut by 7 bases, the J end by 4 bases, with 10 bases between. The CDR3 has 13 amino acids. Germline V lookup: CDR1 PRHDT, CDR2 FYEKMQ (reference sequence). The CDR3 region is CASKWEFNEKLFF. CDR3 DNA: TGTGCCAGCAAGTGGGAATTTAATGAAAAACTGTTTTTT.

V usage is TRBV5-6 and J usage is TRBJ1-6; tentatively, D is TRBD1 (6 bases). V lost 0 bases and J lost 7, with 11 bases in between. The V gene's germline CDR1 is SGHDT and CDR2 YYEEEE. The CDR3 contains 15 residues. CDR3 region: CASSLAGGENSPLHF. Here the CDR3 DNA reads TGTGCCAGCAGCTTGGCCGGGGGCGAAAATTCACCCCTCCACTTT.

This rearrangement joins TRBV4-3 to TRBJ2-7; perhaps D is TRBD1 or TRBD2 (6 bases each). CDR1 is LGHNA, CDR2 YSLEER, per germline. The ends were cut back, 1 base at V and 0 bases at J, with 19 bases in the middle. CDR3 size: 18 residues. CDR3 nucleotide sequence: TGCGCCAGCAGCCAAGTCCGGGGGCTAGCGACACCCTCCTACGAGCAGTACTTC. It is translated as CASSQVRGLATPSYEQYF.

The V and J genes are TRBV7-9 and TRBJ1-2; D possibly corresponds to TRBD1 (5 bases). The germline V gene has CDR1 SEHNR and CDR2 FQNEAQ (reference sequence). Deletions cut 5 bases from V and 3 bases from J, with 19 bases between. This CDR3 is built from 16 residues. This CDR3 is CASSPTRGNPDYGYTF. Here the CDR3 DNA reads TGTGCCAGCAGCCCCACCCGGGGGAACCCAGACTATGGCTACACCTTC.

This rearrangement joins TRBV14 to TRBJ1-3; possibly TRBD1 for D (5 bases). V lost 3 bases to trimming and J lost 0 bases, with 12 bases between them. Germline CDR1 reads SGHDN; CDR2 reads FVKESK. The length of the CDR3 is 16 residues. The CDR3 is CASSHARGGSGNTIYF. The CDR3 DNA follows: TGTGCCAGCAGCCACGCTCGGGGGGGCTCTGGAAACACCATATATTTT.

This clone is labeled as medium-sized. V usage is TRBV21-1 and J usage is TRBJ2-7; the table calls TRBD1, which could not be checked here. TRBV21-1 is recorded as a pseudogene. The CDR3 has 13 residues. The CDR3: CASRQGATYEQYF. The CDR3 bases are TGTGCCAGCAGACAGGGGGCCACCTACGAGCAGTACTTC.

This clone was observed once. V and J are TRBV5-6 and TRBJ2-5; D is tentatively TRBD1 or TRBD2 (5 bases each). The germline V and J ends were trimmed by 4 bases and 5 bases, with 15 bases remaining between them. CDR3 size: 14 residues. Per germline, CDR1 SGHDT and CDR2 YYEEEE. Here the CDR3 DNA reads TGTGCCAGCAGCGAGAATCTAGGGGAGGAGACCCAGTACTTC. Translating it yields CASSENLGEETQYF.

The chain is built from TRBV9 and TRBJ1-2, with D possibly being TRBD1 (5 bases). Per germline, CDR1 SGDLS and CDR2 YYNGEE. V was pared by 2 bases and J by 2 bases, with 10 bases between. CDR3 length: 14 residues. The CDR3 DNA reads TGTGCCAGCAGCGTGGCACGGGACAACTATGGCTACACCTTC. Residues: CASSVARDNYGYTF.

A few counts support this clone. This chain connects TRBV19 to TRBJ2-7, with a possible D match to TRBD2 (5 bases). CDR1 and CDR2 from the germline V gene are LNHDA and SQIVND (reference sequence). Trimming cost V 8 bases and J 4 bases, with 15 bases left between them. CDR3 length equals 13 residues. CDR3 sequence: CASAAGPSYEQYF. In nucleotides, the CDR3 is TGTGCCAGTGCCGCGGGTCCCTCTTACGAGCAGTACTTC.

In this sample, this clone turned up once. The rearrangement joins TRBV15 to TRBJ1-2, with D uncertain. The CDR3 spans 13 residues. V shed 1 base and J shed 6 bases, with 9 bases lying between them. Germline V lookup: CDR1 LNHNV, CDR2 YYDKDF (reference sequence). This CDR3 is CATSRVTSDGYTF. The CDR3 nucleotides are TGTGCCACCAGCAGAGTCACGTCAGATGGCTACACCTTC.

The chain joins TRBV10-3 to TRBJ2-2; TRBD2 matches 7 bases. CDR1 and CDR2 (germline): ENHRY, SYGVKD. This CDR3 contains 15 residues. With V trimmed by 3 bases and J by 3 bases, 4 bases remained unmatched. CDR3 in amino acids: CAISDGGMDTGELFF. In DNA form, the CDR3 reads TGTGCCATCAGTGACGGGGGGATGGACACCGGGGAGCTGTTTTTT.

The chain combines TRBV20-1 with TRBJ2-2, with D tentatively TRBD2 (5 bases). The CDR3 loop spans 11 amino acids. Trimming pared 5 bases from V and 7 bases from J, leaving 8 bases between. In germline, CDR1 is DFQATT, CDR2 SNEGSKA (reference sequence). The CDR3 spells CSAPGDGELFF. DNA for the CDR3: TGCAGTGCTCCCGGGGACGGGGAGCTGTTTTTT.

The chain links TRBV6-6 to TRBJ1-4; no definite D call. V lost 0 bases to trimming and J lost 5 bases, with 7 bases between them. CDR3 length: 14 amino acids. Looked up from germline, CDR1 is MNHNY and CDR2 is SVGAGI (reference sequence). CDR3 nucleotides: TGTGCCAGCAGTTACTCGACGTTCAATGAAAAACTGTTTTTT. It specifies CASSYSTFNEKLFF.